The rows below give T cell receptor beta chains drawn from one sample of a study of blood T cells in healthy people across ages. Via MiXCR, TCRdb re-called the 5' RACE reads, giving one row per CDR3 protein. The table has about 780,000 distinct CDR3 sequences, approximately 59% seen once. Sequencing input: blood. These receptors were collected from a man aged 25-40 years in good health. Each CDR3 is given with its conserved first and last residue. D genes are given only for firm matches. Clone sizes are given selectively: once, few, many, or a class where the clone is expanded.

cdr3_nt: TGTGCCACCATCGGTCGGAGGCAAGGGGGATATGGCTACACCTTC
cdr3_aa: CATIGRRQGGYGYTF
clone_size: -
v_call: TRBV6-5
d_call: -
j_call: TRBJ1-2

cdr3_nt: TGTGCCAGCAGCCCCCCCGCAGGCCGCTATGGCTACACCTTC
cdr3_aa: CASSPPAGRYGYTF
clone_size: -
v_call: TRBV3-1
d_call: -
j_call: TRBJ1-2

cdr3_nt: TGTGCCAGCAGTTTAAAGTCCTGGACAAACGAGCAGTACTTC
cdr3_aa: CASSLKSWTNEQYF
clone_size: once
v_call: TRBV27
d_call: -
j_call: TRBJ2-7

cdr3_nt: TGTGCTAGTGCTTCAGGTTACAATGAGCAGTTCTTC
cdr3_aa: CASASGYNEQFF
clone_size: -
v_call: TRBV12-5
d_call: -
j_call: TRBJ2-1

cdr3_nt: TGCGCCAGCAGCCCAACTCTGGATCCGGGGGGGCTCTTAGATACGCAGTATTTT
cdr3_aa: CASSPTLDPGGLLDTQYF
clone_size: -
v_call: TRBV5-1
d_call: TRBD2
j_call: TRBJ2-3

cdr3_nt: TGTGCCAGCAGTCCCTTAAGGACCTATGGCTACACCTTC
cdr3_aa: CASSPLRTYGYTF
clone_size: -
v_call: TRBV27
d_call: -
j_call: TRBJ1-2

cdr3_nt: TGCAGCGTTGAAGGGACCAGGGACCCCATCTTTGTGGAGCAGTTCTTC
cdr3_aa: CSVEGTRDPIFVEQFF
clone_size: -
v_call: TRBV29-1
d_call: -
j_call: TRBJ2-1

cdr3_nt: TGTGCCACCAGTGATCCCGTTGCGGGAGAATATGAGACCCAGTACTTC
cdr3_aa: CATSDPVAGEYETQYF
clone_size: -
v_call: TRBV24-1
d_call: TRBD2
j_call: TRBJ2-5

cdr3_nt: TGCAGTGCACGAAACAGGGGTTCCTACGAGCAGTACTTC
cdr3_aa: CSARNRGSYEQYF
clone_size: -
v_call: TRBV20-1
d_call: TRBD1
j_call: TRBJ2-7

cdr3_nt: TGTGCCAGCAGTAGGGGGTCTGGGGCCAACGTCCGGACTTTC
cdr3_aa: CASSRGSGANVRTF
clone_size: -
v_call: TRBV28
d_call: -
j_call: TRBJ2-6

cdr3_nt: TGTGCCAGCAGCCAAAGATACAGGGTAGGTGAGCAGTTCTTC
cdr3_aa: CASSQRYRVGEQFF
clone_size: -
v_call: TRBV3-1
d_call: -
j_call: TRBJ2-1

cdr3_nt: TGTGCCAGCAGCCCCCGGTGGGATAATGAAAAACTGTTTTTT
cdr3_aa: CASSPRWDNEKLFF
clone_size: few
v_call: TRBV5-6
d_call: -
j_call: TRBJ1-4

cdr3_nt: TGCGCCAGCAGCCAAGAGCGGGGGGAGCTTCAGTACTTC
cdr3_aa: CASSQERGELQYF
clone_size: few
v_call: TRBV4-3
d_call: TRBD2
j_call: TRBJ2-4

cdr3_nt: TGTGCCAGCAGGGGGGAGATCGGTGAGCAGTTCTTC
cdr3_aa: CASRGEIGEQFF
clone_size: few
v_call: TRBV2
d_call: -
j_call: TRBJ2-1

cdr3_nt: TGTGCCAGCACTAAACTCGGACTAGCGGGAGCGGTTGAGCAGTACTTC
cdr3_aa: CASTKLGLAGAVEQYF
clone_size: -
v_call: TRBV27
d_call: TRBD2
j_call: TRBJ2-5

cdr3_nt: TGCAGTGCTAGGATGTCTAGCGGGGCCGCCCGAGCGACGTATTTT
cdr3_aa: CSARMSSGAARATYF
clone_size: -
v_call: TRBV20-1
d_call: TRBD2
j_call: TRBJ2-3

cdr3_nt: TGTGCCAGCAGTCTCCAGGACAGGGGAACGGGTGGCTACACCTTC
cdr3_aa: CASSLQDRGTGGYTF
clone_size: few
v_call: TRBV12-3/TRBV12-4
d_call: TRBD1
j_call: TRBJ1-2

cdr3_nt: TGTGCCATCAGTGCCAAGGACAGGGTGCCTAGCTCTGGGGCCAACGTCCTGACTTTC
cdr3_aa: CAISAKDRVPSSGANVLTF
clone_size: -
v_call: TRBV10-3
d_call: TRBD1
j_call: TRBJ2-6

cdr3_nt: TGCAGCGTTAGTAAGATAGCGGATGCTCGGGATACGCAGTATTTT
cdr3_aa: CSVSKIADARDTQYF
clone_size: -
v_call: TRBV29-1
d_call: -
j_call: TRBJ2-3

cdr3_nt: TGTGCCAGCACCCAGCTCGGGGATGGGGCCAACGTCCTGACTTTC
cdr3_aa: CASTQLGDGANVLTF
clone_size: -
v_call: TRBV27
d_call: -
j_call: TRBJ2-6

cdr3_nt: TGTGCCATCAGCTCAGGGGACGGCTCCTACAATGAGCAGTTCTTC
cdr3_aa: CAISSGDGSYNEQFF
clone_size: -
v_call: TRBV10-3
d_call: -
j_call: TRBJ2-1

cdr3_nt: TGTGCCAGCGGAAGGACAGGGCTTAATCAGCCCCAGCATTTT
cdr3_aa: CASGRTGLNQPQHF
clone_size: few
v_call: TRBV27
d_call: TRBD1
j_call: TRBJ1-5

cdr3_nt: TGTGCCAGCAGCCCCCTATCATCGGGACAGGGGTCCGGGGCCAACGTCCTGACTTTC
cdr3_aa: CASSPLSSGQGSGANVLTF
clone_size: -
v_call: TRBV4-2
d_call: TRBD1
j_call: TRBJ2-6

cdr3_nt: TGCGCCAGCAGCTTGGTCCCCACCCAAGCCAAAAACATTCAGTACTTC
cdr3_aa: CASSLVPTQAKNIQYF
clone_size: -
v_call: TRBV5-1
d_call: -
j_call: TRBJ2-4

cdr3_nt: TGTGCCAGCAGCTATGACGACAATCTACCCTCCTACGAGCAGTACTTC
cdr3_aa: CASSYDDNLPSYEQYF
clone_size: -
v_call: TRBV5-5
d_call: -
j_call: TRBJ2-7

cdr3_nt: TGTGCCAGCAGCCCCTGGACTAGCTCCTACAATGAGCAGTTCTTC
cdr3_aa: CASSPWTSSYNEQFF
clone_size: -
v_call: TRBV7-2
d_call: TRBD2
j_call: TRBJ2-1

cdr3_nt: TGCAGCGTGGCGTTGACCCACCGGGAGCTGTTTTTT
cdr3_aa: CSVALTHRELFF
clone_size: -
v_call: TRBV29-1
d_call: -
j_call: TRBJ2-2

cdr3_nt: TGTGCCAGCAACCAGGGGGTGGTGGACACTGAAGCTTTCTTT
cdr3_aa: CASNQGVVDTEAFF
clone_size: -
v_call: TRBV12-3/TRBV12-4
d_call: TRBD1
j_call: TRBJ1-1

cdr3_nt: TGTGCCAGCCTCCGGGACAGTAACCATGGCTACACCTTC
cdr3_aa: CASLRDSNHGYTF
clone_size: few
v_call: TRBV25-1
d_call: TRBD1
j_call: TRBJ1-2

cdr3_nt: TGTGCCAGCAGCTTAGCAGGGCAGTCCTACGAGCAGTACTTC
cdr3_aa: CASSLAGQSYEQYF
clone_size: many
v_call: TRBV7-2
d_call: -
j_call: TRBJ2-7

cdr3_nt: TGTGCCACCAGCACCTCTCTGGGGGAGCAGTACTTC
cdr3_aa: CATSTSLGEQYF
clone_size: -
v_call: TRBV15
d_call: -
j_call: TRBJ2-7

cdr3_nt: TGTGCCAGCAGCTTATTCCCGACAGGGCTCTATGGCTACACCTTC
cdr3_aa: CASSLFPTGLYGYTF
clone_size: -
v_call: TRBV7-2
d_call: TRBD1
j_call: TRBJ1-2

cdr3_nt: TGTGCCAGCAGCCAAGTCCTAGCGGGGGGTGTCAATGAGCAGTTCTTC
cdr3_aa: CASSQVLAGGVNEQFF
clone_size: once
v_call: TRBV4-2
d_call: TRBD2
j_call: TRBJ2-1

cdr3_nt: TGTGCCAGCAGCTTACTAGCGGGGGGAATTAGCACAGATACGCAGTATTTT
cdr3_aa: CASSLLAGGISTDTQYF
clone_size: few
v_call: TRBV7-3
d_call: TRBD2
j_call: TRBJ2-3

cdr3_nt: TGTGCCAGCAGTTTAGGGGAAACTGGGGCCAACGTCCTGACTTTC
cdr3_aa: CASSLGETGANVLTF
clone_size: -
v_call: TRBV12-3/TRBV12-4
d_call: -
j_call: TRBJ2-6

cdr3_nt: TGCAGCGTTGATCTGGGGGTCCGCGGCGAGCAGTACTTC
cdr3_aa: CSVDLGVRGEQYF
clone_size: -
v_call: TRBV29-1
d_call: -
j_call: TRBJ2-7

cdr3_nt: TGTGCCAGCAGCGTAGATGCAGGGGCAAATGAAAAACTGTTTTTT
cdr3_aa: CASSVDAGANEKLFF
clone_size: -
v_call: TRBV9
d_call: -
j_call: TRBJ1-4

cdr3_nt: TGTGCCAGCAGCCAAGAACAGGGGGTCTCCTACGAGCAGTACTTC
cdr3_aa: CASSQEQGVSYEQYF
clone_size: -
v_call: TRBV4-2
d_call: TRBD1
j_call: TRBJ2-7

cdr3_nt: TGTGCCAGCAGTTCCAGTAGCGGGGGCCAAGAGACCCAGTACTTC
cdr3_aa: CASSSSSGGQETQYF
clone_size: -
v_call: TRBV6-2/TRBV6-3
d_call: TRBD2
j_call: TRBJ2-5

cdr3_nt: TGTGCCAGCAGTTTACTAGCGGGAATTGCAGATACGCAGTATTTT
cdr3_aa: CASSLLAGIADTQYF
clone_size: -
v_call: TRBV27
d_call: TRBD2
j_call: TRBJ2-3

cdr3_nt: TGTGCCAGCCAACCATCAGGGAGAGGGCACAATGAGCAGTTCTTC
cdr3_aa: CASQPSGRGHNEQFF
clone_size: -
v_call: TRBV7-9
d_call: -
j_call: TRBJ2-1

cdr3_nt: TGTGCCAGCAGTGAATATCTGGGTAGCACAGATACGCAGTATTTT
cdr3_aa: CASSEYLGSTDTQYF
clone_size: -
v_call: TRBV25-1
d_call: -
j_call: TRBJ2-3